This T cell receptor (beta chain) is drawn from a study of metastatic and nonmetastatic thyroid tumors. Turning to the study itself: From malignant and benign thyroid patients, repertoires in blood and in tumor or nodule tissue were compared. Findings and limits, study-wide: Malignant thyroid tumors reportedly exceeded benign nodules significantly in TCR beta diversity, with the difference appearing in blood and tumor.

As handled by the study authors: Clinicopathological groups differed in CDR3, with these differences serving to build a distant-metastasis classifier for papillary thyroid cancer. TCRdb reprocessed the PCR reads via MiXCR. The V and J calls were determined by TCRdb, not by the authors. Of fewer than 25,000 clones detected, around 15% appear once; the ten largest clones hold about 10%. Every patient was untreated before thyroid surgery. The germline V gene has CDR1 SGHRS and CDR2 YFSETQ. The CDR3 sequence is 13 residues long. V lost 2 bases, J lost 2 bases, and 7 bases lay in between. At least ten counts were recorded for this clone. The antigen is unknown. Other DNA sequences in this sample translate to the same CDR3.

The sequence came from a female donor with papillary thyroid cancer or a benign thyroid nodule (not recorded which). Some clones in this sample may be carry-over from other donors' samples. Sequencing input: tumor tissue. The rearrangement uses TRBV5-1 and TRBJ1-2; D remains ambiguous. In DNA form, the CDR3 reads TGCGCCAGCAGCTTACGGGAAAACTATGGCTACACCTTC. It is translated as CASSLRENYGYTF.